This T cell receptor beta chain stems from a study of blood T cell repertoires in COVID-19. Study at large: Sites in the United States, Italy and Spain provided acute and convalescent COVID-19 samples. The analysed material was cDNA or gDNA that came from T cells, B-cell-depleted T cells, or PBMCs.

Profiled with immunoSEQ multiplex PCR; TCRdb holds only in-frame clones, not every one. Among 150,000 or so clones listed, roughly 85% were seen once. Seattle's enrolled individuals joined amid active infection and were then monitored longitudinally. The V gene lost 5 bases and the J gene lost 4 bases, with 12 bases spanning the gap. The CDR3 length is 14 residues. Per the germline V gene, CDR1 is LNHDA and CDR2 is SQIVND (reference sequence). The sample consisted of peripheral blood. The source is a woman aged 55-69 years with COVID-19, enrolled during active disease. This chain uses TRBV19 with TRBJ1-5; the D gene is possibly TRBD1 (5 bases). The CDR3 loop is CASSPREGNQPQHF. CDR3 sequence (DNA): TGTGCCAGTAGTCCCCGGGAGGGGAATCAGCCCCAGCATTTT. Together with reference TRBV19 and TRBJ1-5, the CDR3 gives the full variable domain: DGGITQSPKYLFRKEGQNVTLSCEQNLNHDAMYWYRQDPGQGLRLIYYSQIVNDFQKGDIAEGYSVSREKKESFPLTVTSAQKNPTAFYLCASSPREGNQPQHFGDGTRLSIL.